What follows describes a single T cell receptor (beta chain). The data stem from a study of blood T cell repertoires in COVID-19. Overall study: Whether acute or convalescent, the COVID-19 samples came from the United States, Italy and Spain.

Method: immunoSEQ multiplex PCR; TCRdb's copy keeps in-frame clones and lacks some. The sample consists of roughly 290,000 clones, around 85% of them appearing once. CDR1 is SGHTS, CDR2 YDEGEE, per germline. This CDR3 is built from 16 residues. With 0 bases removed from V and 8 bases from J, the gap between germline ends came to 17 bases. Residents of about two dozen US areas, aged about 18 to 95 years, made up the participants. The receptor was derived from a middle-aged woman who had recovered from COVID-19. The chain joins TRBV5-8 to TRBJ1-4; tentative D call: TRBD1 (5 bases). Material for sequencing was PBMCs or T cells enriched from blood (not recorded which). In nucleotides, the CDR3 is TGTGCCAGCAGCTTGGCCAAGGGGACCGCGGGAGAAAAACTGTTTTTT. Its protein product is CASSLAKGTAGEKLFF.